What follows describes a single TCR beta chain. Its specificity is not known. Data came from immunoSEQ multiplex PCR; TCRdb stores just in-frame clones and leaves some out. The sample gives around 14,000 clones, roughly 92% of which show up once; approximately 2% is in the top ten. The data were obtained in a study of T cells and Merkel cell carcinoma outcomes. Findings and limits, study-wide: Reportedly, T-cell repertoire with density predicts Merkel cell carcinoma outcomes.

Germline CDR1 reads SGHRS; CDR2 reads YFSETQ. CDR3 length: 15 amino acids. The V gene end was trimmed by 0 bases and the J gene end by 6 bases; junction bases not matched to a gene: 5. The specimen was tumor tissue from Merkel cell carcinoma. The gene calls are TRBV5-1 and TRBJ2-3; 9 positions match TRBD2. This clonotype was obtained from a human donor with Merkel cell carcinoma. This chain's CDR3 is CASSLAPSGADTQYF. The CDR3 nucleotides read TGCGCCAGCAGCTTGGCCCCTAGCGGGGCCGATACGCAGTATTTT.